This entry lists 3 T cell receptor beta chains sequenced from one sample in a study of cytomegalovirus exposure and HLA in healthy donors (dated by TCRdb to about 2017). Library construction relied on the immunoSEQ multiplex PCR assay. For the multiplex PCR, a mixture combining 60 forward primers for TCR Vbeta segments and 13 reverse primers for TCR Jbeta segments was used. As stored in TCRdb, this immuneACCESS dataset retains in-frame rearrangements with V and J assigned. A fraction of the clones does not appear; measured against another copy, unresolved V genes explain less than half of the discrepancy, and the remainder lacks a known reason. The sample profile shows under 200,000 clones; less than 80% of them were found once. The top ten hold around 4% of the sample. Sequences were obtained from PBMCs. Every receptor here comes from a middle-aged man in good health and CMV-seronegative.

The chain joins TRBV10-1 to TRBJ1-5, with 7 positions matching TRBD1. The germline V gene has CDR1 WNHNN and CDR2 SYGVQD (reference sequence). V was pared by 6 bases and J by 6 bases, with 5 bases of the junction left unmatched. This CDR3 is built from 13 residues. CDR3 DNA sequence: TGCGCCAGCAGGGGACAGCACACTCAGCCCCAGCATTTT. Protein sequence: CASRGQHTQPQHF.

The chain joins TRBV6-1 to TRBJ1-5; tentatively, D is TRBD1 (5 bases). V was shortened by 7 bases and J by 0 bases, with 7 bases between the two germline ends. The germline V gene has CDR1 MNHNS and CDR2 SASEGT. The CDR3 extends over 13 amino acids. The CDR3, as DNA: TGTGCCAGCACCGACAGTAGCAATCAGCCCCAGCATTTT. This sequence encodes CASTDSSNQPQHF.

The chain carries TRBV27 and TRBJ2-1; tentatively, D is TRBD2 (5 bases). CDR3 size: 12 residues. The germline V gene encodes CDR1 MNHEY and CDR2 SMNVEV (reference sequence). V lost 3 bases and J lost 8, with 8 bases in between. Here the CDR3 reads CASSFFGDEQFF. The CDR3 DNA follows: TGTGCCAGCAGTTTTTTCGGGGATGAGCAGTTCTTC.